This T cell receptor (beta chain) stems from a study of T cell responses to AZD1222 COVID-19 vaccine. Clones were read by immunoSEQ multiplex PCR, and TCRdb kept only the in-frame ones, dropping some. The sample contains approximately 81,000 clones, over 80% of which appear only once. Whole-study findings and limits: Among the donors, most were white British and more were female, and clonal diversity was possibly underestimated. Compared with day 0, the breadth and depth of the Spike-specific TCR repertoire rose significantly after two doses of AZD1222. Sampling that yielded the repertoires occurred only after the peak T cell response.

About this clone: As yet, its antigen is unknown.

The input for sequencing was peripheral blood, taken on day 0 of MenACWY control vaccination. The receptor's source is an adult in good health.

The DNA for the CDR3 is TGTGCCAGCAGTGTGGGCCGCTATGGCTACACCTTC. Its translation: CASSVGRYGYTF. The chain couples TRBV12-3 or TRBV12-4 to TRBJ1-2; D gene uncertain. The CDR3 has 12 amino acids. V lost 5 bases and J 4 bases, leaving 8 bases between the germline ends.